Described below is a single T cell receptor beta chain sequence and its context. Its antigen is unknown. The record has no base qualities; no much larger clone is one base away. The 35 to 40 donors, aged about 6 to 95 years, were systemically healthy Caucasian individuals from Russia. Each donor gave ten milliliters of peripheral blood, drawn into EDTA-treated Vacutainer tubes. PBMCs were isolated by Ficoll-Paque density-gradient centrifugation, with at least 6 million obtained per sample. Trizol reagent was used to extract total RNA from PBMCs, with at least 6 micrograms per sample. For every donor, an aliquot of PBMCs went through flow cytometry to measure the percentages of naive CD45RAhigh/CD27high T cells. Libraries came from 5' RACE. Sequencing used an Illumina HiSeq 2500. A second about 7 to 11 cycle PCR used a sample-barcoded 5' primer and a J-beta primer mix. A unique molecular identifier was introduced onto each TCR beta cDNA molecule by a template-switch 5' adaptor carrying 12 random nucleotides. At least 2.5 million CDR3-containing paired-end reads were obtained from each sample. First-strand cDNA synthesis was performed from all RNA using the Mint cDNA synthesis kit, with priming by a TRBC-specific oligonucleotide. After uracil-DNA glycosylase treatment, a first 18-cycle PCR used universal primers M1SS and BC2_uni_R on all cDNA. Concerning the study's data processing: For normalization, 1 million high-quality reads, each with a distinct molecular identifier, were randomly selected from each sample. Reads with shared molecular identifiers were discarded instead of being binned into consensus sequences. MiTCR, run with a Q25 quality threshold and the strictest error-elimination algorithm, handled CDR3 identification, clonotype clustering and error correction. A nonparametric unseen species model with Euler transformation was used to estimate a lower bound on total TCR beta diversity. Using fastp trimming at Q25 and MiXCR clonotype assembly, TCRdb reanalyzed the public sequencing data and kept in-frame beta chains. Every distinct CDR3 protein forms one entry, paired with its most common genes and DNA. The authors' filters were not applied to this entry. Here the sample has fewer than 1,200,000 distinct CDR3 sequences; almost 25% occur a single time. Clones ranked in the top ten supply 0.65% to 0.95% of the sample.

This sample stems from a study of blood T cells in healthy people across ages (dated by TCRdb to between 2014 and 2017). Regarding the complete study: In model experiments, template switching captured roughly one uniquely barcoded TCR beta cDNA molecule for every two T cells. Using deep sequencing normalized with unique cDNA molecular identifiers, the study measured how TCR beta repertoire diversity changes with age. Using the same blood draw, the study looked at two additional independent replicas of 1 million unique cDNA reads for two donors, one aged 18 to 30 and the other aged 80 or older. Four age groups were formed from the donors: young (average roughly 16 years), middle-aged (around 41), aged (more than 55) and long-lived (around 82). Broad study findings and their caveats: Observed TCR beta diversity per million T cells fell roughly linearly with age, and a significant reduction was already apparent by age about 38. Donor CMV infection status was unknown, potentially confounding age-related changes in expanded clonotypes. Observed TCR beta diversity correlated strongly with the percentage of naive T cells measured by flow cytometry. Total diversity estimates from one million sequenced T cells were considered lower bounds and underestimates. Compared with the aged group, the long-lived group had more naive CD4+ T cells, fewer expanded clones and increased TCR diversity, suggesting age selection. Since profiling was done on bulk unsorted PBMCs, naive and antigen-experienced compartments could not be conclusively compared.

From the cysteine through the phenylalanine, the CDR3 covers 14 amino acids. Just CDR3 DNA is preserved here, 42 bases in frame from base 1. The germline V gene (reference sequence) gives CDR1 as LGHDT and CDR2 as YNNKEL. The same data also went into a second study, on T cells of mothers and their children. In that second paper, the authors write: Donors were nine systemically healthy Caucasian individuals: three mothers and their six children. cDNA synthesis used all of the extracted RNA, with roughly 1.5 ug of RNA in each 15 ul reaction. Sample barcodes and 2-4 random nucleotides were added via the M1S primer in the second PCR. Over 8.5 million TCR beta CDR3 reads came from each mother, compared with 3.3 million or so reads from each child. Thymic selection similarly shapes TCR recombination output in related and unrelated pairs, with minor effect from inherited differences. Normalized repertoire overlap in related mother-child pairs was always slightly higher than in unrelated mother-child pairs, but the difference was never significant. With a sensitivity of about 100 clones per million clonotypes, no persistent microchimeric T cell clones were detected. To look for features that set related mother-child pairs apart from unrelated individuals, the researchers ran deep NGS to compare the TCR beta repertoires of mothers and children. On average, the children were approximately 11 +/- 4 years old, while the mothers were approximately 41 +/- 4 years old. After adapter ligation was performed with NEBNext reagents, the libraries were sequenced on an Illumina HiSeq 2000 with 100+100 nt paired-end reads. To prevent cross-contamination, the mother and child libraries were prepared a month apart and were sequenced in separate runs. For each donor, between about 450,000 and 2,300,000 distinct TCR beta clonotypes were identified. Naive TCR beta clonotypes were estimated from low-frequency clonotypes matched to each donor's FACS-determined naive share, without sorting.

Specimen: blood. The source is a girl aged 2 to 10 in good health. The rearranged chain carries TRBV3-1 and TRBJ2-5; a tentative D match to TRBD1 spans 5 bases. TRBJ2-7 explains the end of the DNA better; the J call may be wrong. This receptor has the CDR3 CASSRVRDSYEQYF. In nucleotides, the sequence is TGTGCCAGCAGCCGCGTCAGGGACTCCTACGAGCAGTACTTC.